This T cell receptor (beta chain) was sequenced for a study of cytomegalovirus exposure and HLA in healthy donors. Study in general: Clustering assigned 81% of the approximately 430 genotyped donors to the Caucasian-associated ancestry cluster. The study, taken as a whole, reports: For most TCR beta V segments, an earlier analysis put the productive rate at about 87% or about 30% of the time. The study dropped some indistinguishable V segments, TRBV6-2 and TRBV6-3 among them.

The PCR used 60 Vbeta and 13 Jbeta primers. Assay: immunoSEQ multiplex PCR; the TCRdb copy retains only in-frame clones and omits some. The table lists around 200,000 clones, 79% of them singletons, with about 1.7% in the top ten. Points on this clone: The target antigen is unknown.

V lost 4 bases, J lost 5 bases, and 11 bases stayed unmatched. CDR1 is SGHRS, CDR2 YFSETQ, per germline. The CDR3 runs 16 residues. V gene TRBV5-1 combines with J gene TRBJ2-5; 10 bases line up with TRBD1. This receptor was taken from a man aged 45-65 years in good health and CMV-seronegative. Sequencing input: PBMCs. The CDR3 sequence: CASSAPGTGVGETQYF. Written as DNA, the CDR3 is TGCGCCAGCAGCGCCCCCGGGACAGGGGTCGGGGAGACCCAGTACTTC.